This TCR beta chain was observed in a study of T cells in localized non-small cell lung cancer. The table came from immunoSEQ multiplex PCR; TCRdb's copy has only in-frame clones and leaves some out. Of 23,000 or so clones detected, 89% appear once; the ten largest clones hold roughly 20%. V trimming: 4 bases; J trimming: 2 bases; junction bases outside the gene matches: 10. Germline V gene data show CDR1 as LGHNA and CDR2 as YNFKEQ. This CDR3 contains 17 residues. The sample in question was peripheral blood, obtained before any cancer treatment. The chain employs TRBV4-2 and TRBJ1-1; 10 nucleotides match TRBD1. This TCR came from a man aged 35 to 70 with stage I squamous cell lung carcinoma. In DNA form, the CDR3 reads TGTGCCAGCAGCCCGCAGTTCGGACAGGGGGTTAACACTGAAGCTTTCTTT. It is translated as CASSPQFGQGVNTEAFF.